The T cell receptor (beta chain) described here comes from a study of OX40 agonist ivuxolimab in advanced cancers. Regarding the complete study: The costimulatory receptor OX40 (CD134) was targeted by ivuxolimab, a fully human IgG2 agonistic monoclonal antibody. A male proportion of about 79% and a mean age of approximately 62 years, ranging from 23 to 79, were recorded for the dose-escalation cohort. Partial responses occurred in three dose-escalation patients: two with cutaneous melanoma and one with hepatocellular carcinoma. The paper covers the monotherapy dose-escalation part of the phase I ivuxolimab trial, which included N ≈ 50 patients. Prior anti-PD-1, anti-PD-L1 or anti-CTLA-4 therapy was permitted, and about two fifths of dose-escalation patients had received checkpoint inhibitors. Among the approximately 50 dose-escalation patients, around 19 had hepatocellular carcinoma, around 15 melanoma, 9 renal cell carcinoma and 9 head and neck cancer. Intravenous ivuxolimab was administered to patients every 2 weeks at six dose levels: 0.01, 0.1, 0.3, 1.5, 3 and 10 mg/kg. The point of sequencing TCRbeta in the periphery was to test whether ivuxolimab changed TCR sequence diversity and drove clonal T-cell expansion.

The trial excluded patients who had a history of autoimmune disease or who were on systemic immunosuppression. Peripheral blood for TCR sequencing was collected from all dose cohorts at baseline, on cycle 4 day 1, and on cycle 7 day 1. The samples were drawn from a first-in-human, open-label, multicenter phase I dose-escalation trial of ivuxolimab. Adults with locally advanced or metastatic melanoma, renal cell, hepatocellular, or head and neck squamous cell carcinoma were enrolled in the trial. Before TCR sequencing, CD4+ T cells and CD8+ T cells were sorted from peripheral blood as separate populations. Summary of the overall study and its limitations: In the 0.1-3.0 mg/kg groups, partial responders had among the lowest normalized peripheral clonal expansion, particularly in CD8+ T cells. At doses of 0.1 to 3.0 mg/kg, clonal expansion of both CD4+ and CD8+ blood T cells was observed from baseline to week 6. After ivuxolimab, CD8+ T cells had more expanded clones than CD4+ T cells on average. Which antigens the clonally expanded peripheral T cells were specific for was not determined. Low levels of normalized T-cell clonal expansion were also shown by some nonresponding patients.

To sequence the TCRbeta CDR3 region, genomic DNA was isolated from the sorted cells. The immunoSEQ Assay was used for sequencing of TCRbeta CDR3 regions. The clones in this table, taken by TCRdb from immuneACCESS, are in-frame only. Not every clone is retained; where verified, under half of the shortfall comes from an unresolved V gene, and the cause of the rest is unknown. The sample profile shows tens of thousands of clones; around 84% of them were found once. The ten most abundant clones make up around 2.3% of the sample. Remarks on this clone: The clone's antigen remains unknown. Per-base qualities were not stored, and no clone one base away is much larger.

Deletion took 2 bases off V and 1 base off J, with a span of 8 bases between the germline ends. Reading the germline V gene gives CDR1 MGHRA and CDR2 YSYEKL. The CDR3 runs 14 amino acids, cysteine and phenylalanine included. Only the CDR3 DNA stays, 42 bases, in frame from base 1. Sequencing used CD4+ or CD8+ T cells sorted from blood, obtained in a trial of the OX40 agonist ivuxolimab. The clonotype comes from an adult with an advanced solid tumor such as melanoma, head and neck, liver or kidney cancer. This receptor chain uses TRBV4-1 and TRBJ2-5; TRBD1 might be the D gene, on 6 matching bases. The CDR3 is CASSQRDTQETQYF. The nucleotide sequence reads as follows: TGCGCCAGCAGCCAACGGGACACCCAAGAGACCCAGTACTTC.